The clone carrying this T cell receptor (beta chain) has a count of ten or more. Its antigen remains unidentified. This entry comes from a study of CD8 T cells in ankylosing spondylitis. CDR1 is SGHTA, CDR2 FQGNSA, per germline. Trimming cost V 1 base and J 13 bases, with 17 bases left between them. The length of the CDR3 is 15 residues. Study outcomes and limitations: CD8+ disease-linked clones were present at relatively low frequencies in blood. There was a TCR beta motif, made of 7 or 8 highly homologous variants, that appeared characteristic of ankylosing spondylitis blood. Prior work had noted some motif variants in reactive arthritis blood and synovial fluid. Disease-associated clones were reportedly significantly overrepresented in matched ankylosing spondylitis synovial fluid.

TCRdb re-called the 5' RACE reads through MiXCR, storing one row per CDR3 protein. The sample lists about 130,000 distinct CDR3 sequences; roughly 8.8% were seen once. The sequenced sample was blood, either unsorted or a sorted T cell fraction (not recorded which). The receptor was isolated from a male donor with ankylosing spondylitis or in good health (not recorded which). The chain combines TRBV7-2 with TRBJ2-6; D not resolved. The DNA of the CDR3 is TGTGCCAGCAGCTTAGAGGGCAGCAACAAGTGGGTCCTGACTTTC. It is translated as CASSLEGSNKWVLTF.